This TCR beta chain was recovered during a study of blood T cell repertoires in COVID-19. Germline assignment: CDR1 SGHRS and CDR2 YFSETQ. This CDR3 comprises 15 residues. As to this clone: The junction does not match germline at one end; this may be a read error.

Assay used: immunoSEQ multiplex PCR; TCRdb lists only in-frame clones, some missing. Altogether just under 150,000 clones are present, over 80% being singletons, with the ten largest covering less than 45%. The sequenced sample was peripheral blood. The rearrangement uses TRBV5-1 and TRBJ1-1, with TRBD1 matching over 8 bases. The TCR was taken from a man between 45 and 60 years old who had recovered from COVID-19. The CDR3 loop is CASSAGQGSNAEAFF. The DNA for the CDR3 is TGCGCCAGCAGCGCCGGACAGGGCTCGAACGCTGAAGCTTTCTTT.